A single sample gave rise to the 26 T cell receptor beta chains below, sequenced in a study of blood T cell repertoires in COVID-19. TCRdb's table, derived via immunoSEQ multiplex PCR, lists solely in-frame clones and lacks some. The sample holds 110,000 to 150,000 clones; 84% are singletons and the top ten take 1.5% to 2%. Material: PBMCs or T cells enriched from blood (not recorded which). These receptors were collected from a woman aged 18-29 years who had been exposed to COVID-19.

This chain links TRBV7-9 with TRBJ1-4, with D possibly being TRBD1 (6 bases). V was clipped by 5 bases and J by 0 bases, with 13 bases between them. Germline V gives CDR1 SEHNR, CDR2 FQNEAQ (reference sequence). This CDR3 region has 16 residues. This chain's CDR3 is CASSHRAAATNEKLFF. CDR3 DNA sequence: TGTGCCAGCAGCCACAGGGCAGCGGCAACTAATGAAAAACTGTTTTTT.

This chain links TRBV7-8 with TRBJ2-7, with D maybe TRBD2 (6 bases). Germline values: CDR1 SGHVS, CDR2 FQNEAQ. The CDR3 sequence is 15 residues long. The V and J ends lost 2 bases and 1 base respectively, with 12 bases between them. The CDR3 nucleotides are TGTGCCAGCAGCTTATGGCGGGACCCTTCCTACGAGCAGTACTTC. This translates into CASSLWRDPSYEQYF.

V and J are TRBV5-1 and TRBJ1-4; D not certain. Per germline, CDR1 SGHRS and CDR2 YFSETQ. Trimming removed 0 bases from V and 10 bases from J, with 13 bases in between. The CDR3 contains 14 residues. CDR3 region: CASSLGPYSGKLFF. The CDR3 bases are TGCGCCAGCAGCTTGGGACCCTATTCGGGAAAACTGTTTTTT.

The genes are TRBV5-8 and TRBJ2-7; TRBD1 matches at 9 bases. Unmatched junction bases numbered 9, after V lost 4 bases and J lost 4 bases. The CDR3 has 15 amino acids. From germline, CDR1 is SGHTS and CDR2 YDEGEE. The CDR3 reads CASSRSGQGEYEQYF. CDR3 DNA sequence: TGTGCCAGCAGCCGGTCGGGACAGGGAGAATACGAGCAGTACTTC.

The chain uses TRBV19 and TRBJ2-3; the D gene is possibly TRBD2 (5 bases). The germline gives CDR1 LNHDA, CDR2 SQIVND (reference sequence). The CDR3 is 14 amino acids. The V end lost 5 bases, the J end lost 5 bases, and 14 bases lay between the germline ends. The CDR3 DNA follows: TGTGCCAGTAGTTTGATCGGAGGAGTAGATACGCAGTATTTT. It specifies CASSLIGGVDTQYF. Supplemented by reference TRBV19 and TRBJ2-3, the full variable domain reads DGGITQSPKYLFRKEGQNVTLSCEQNLNHDAMYWYRQDPGQGLRLIYYSQIVNDFQKGDIAEGYSVSREKKESFPLTVTSAQKNPTAFYLCASSLIGGVDTQYFGPGTRLTVL.

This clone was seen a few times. The CDR3 spells CASSQGDRVPETQYF. The CDR3 region has the DNA TGCGCCAGCAGCCAAGGGGACAGGGTCCCAGAGACCCAGTACTTC. The chain uses TRBV4-1 and TRBJ2-5; 9 bases are a match to TRBD1. Looked up from germline, CDR1 is MGHRA and CDR2 is YSYEKL. This CDR3 is built from 15 residues. The J segment lost 4 bases and the V segment lost 1 base, leaving 4 bases of the junction unmatched.

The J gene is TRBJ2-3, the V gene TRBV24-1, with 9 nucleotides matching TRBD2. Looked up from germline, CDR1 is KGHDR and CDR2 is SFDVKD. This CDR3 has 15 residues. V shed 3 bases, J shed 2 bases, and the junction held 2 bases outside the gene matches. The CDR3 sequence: CATSDLAGNTDTQYF. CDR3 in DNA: TGTGCCACCAGTGATCTAGCGGGAAACACAGATACGCAGTATTTT.

CDR3 region: CAWSQGAYEQYF. The CDR3 bases are TGTGCCTGGAGTCAGGGGGCCTACGAGCAGTACTTC. The rearrangement joins TRBV30 to TRBJ2-7, with TRBD1 identical over 7 bases. The germline V gene encodes CDR1 GTSNPN and CDR2 SVGIG (reference sequence). After removal of 2 bases from V and 2 bases from J, the junction contained 0 bases not matched to a gene. The CDR3 is 12 amino acids.

CDR3 nucleotides: TGTGCCAGCAGTTCCGGGGGTCCCCTCCACTTT. Protein: CASSSGGPLHF. This chain joins TRBV27 and TRBJ1-6, with D possibly matching TRBD1 (5 bases). Germline assignment: CDR1 MNHEY and CDR2 SMNVEV (reference sequence). The germline V and J ends were trimmed by 4 bases and 13 bases, with 8 bases remaining between them. The CDR3 runs 11 residues.

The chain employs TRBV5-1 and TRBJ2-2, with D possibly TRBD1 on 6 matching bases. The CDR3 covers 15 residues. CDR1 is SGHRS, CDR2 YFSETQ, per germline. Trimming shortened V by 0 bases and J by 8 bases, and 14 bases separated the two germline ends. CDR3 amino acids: CASSLESQGSGELFF. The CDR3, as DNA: TGCGCCAGCAGCTTGGAAAGTCAGGGGAGTGGGGAGCTGTTTTTT.

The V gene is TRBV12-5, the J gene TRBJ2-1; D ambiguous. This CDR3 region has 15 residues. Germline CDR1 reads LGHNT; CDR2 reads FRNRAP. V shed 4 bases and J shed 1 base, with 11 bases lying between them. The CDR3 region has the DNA TGTGCTAGTGGTTCCCCGACACTTTCCTACAATGAGCAGTTCTTC. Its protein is CASGSPTLSYNEQFF.

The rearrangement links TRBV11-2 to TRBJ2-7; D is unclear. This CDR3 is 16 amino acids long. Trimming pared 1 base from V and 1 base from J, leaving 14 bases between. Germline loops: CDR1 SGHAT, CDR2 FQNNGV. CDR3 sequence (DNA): TGTGCCAGCAGCTTAGGTGGCGGAATGAGATCCTACGAGCAGTACTTC. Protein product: CASSLGGGMRSYEQYF.

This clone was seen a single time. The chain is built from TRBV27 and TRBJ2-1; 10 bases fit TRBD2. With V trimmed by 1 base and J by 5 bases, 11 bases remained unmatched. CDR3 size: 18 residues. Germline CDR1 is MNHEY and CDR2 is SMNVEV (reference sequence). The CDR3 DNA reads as TGTGCCAGCAGTTTATTGGGAAGCGGGAGGGTTAATAACAATGAGCAGTTCTTC. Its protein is CASSLLGSGRVNNNEQFF.

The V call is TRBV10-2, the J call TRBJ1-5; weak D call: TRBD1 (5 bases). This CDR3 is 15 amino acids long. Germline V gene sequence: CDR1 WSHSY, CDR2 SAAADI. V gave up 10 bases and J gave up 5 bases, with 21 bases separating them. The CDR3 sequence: CATTDAGGAYQPQHF. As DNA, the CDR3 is TGCGCCACCACCGACGCCGGGGGTGCGTATCAGCCCCAGCATTTT.

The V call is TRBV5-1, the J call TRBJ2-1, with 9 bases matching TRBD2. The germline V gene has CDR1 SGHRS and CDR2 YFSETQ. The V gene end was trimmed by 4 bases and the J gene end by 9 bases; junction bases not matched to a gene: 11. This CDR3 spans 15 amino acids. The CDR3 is CASSRLAGALGEQFF. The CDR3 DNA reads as TGCGCCAGCAGCCGCTTAGCGGGGGCTCTAGGTGAGCAGTTCTTC.

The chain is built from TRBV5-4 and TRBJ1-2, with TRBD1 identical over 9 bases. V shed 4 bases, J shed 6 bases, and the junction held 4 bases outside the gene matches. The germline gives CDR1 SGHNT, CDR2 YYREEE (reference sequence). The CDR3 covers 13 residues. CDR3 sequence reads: CASSQRTGDGYTF. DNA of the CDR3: TGTGCCAGCAGCCAAAGGACAGGGGATGGCTACACCTTC.

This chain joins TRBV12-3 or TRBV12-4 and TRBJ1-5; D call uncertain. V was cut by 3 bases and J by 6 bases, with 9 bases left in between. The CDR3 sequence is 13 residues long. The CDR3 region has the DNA TGTGCCAGCAGTTTCGGAGCGTCTCAGCCCCAGCATTTT. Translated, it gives CASSFGASQPQHF.

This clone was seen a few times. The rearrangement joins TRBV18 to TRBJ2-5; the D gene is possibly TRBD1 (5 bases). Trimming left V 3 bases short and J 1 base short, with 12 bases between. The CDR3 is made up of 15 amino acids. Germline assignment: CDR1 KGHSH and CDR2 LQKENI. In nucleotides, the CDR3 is TGTGCCAGCTCACCGGGGCAACTCTCCCAAGAGACCCAGTACTTC. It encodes CASSPGQLSQETQYF.

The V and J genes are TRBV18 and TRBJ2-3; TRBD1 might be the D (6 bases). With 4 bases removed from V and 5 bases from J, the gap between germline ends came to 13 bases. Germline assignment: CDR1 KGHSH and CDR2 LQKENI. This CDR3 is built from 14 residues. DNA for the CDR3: TGTGCCAGCTCACGCGACAGGCGCGGAGATACGCAGTATTTT. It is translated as CASSRDRRGDTQYF.

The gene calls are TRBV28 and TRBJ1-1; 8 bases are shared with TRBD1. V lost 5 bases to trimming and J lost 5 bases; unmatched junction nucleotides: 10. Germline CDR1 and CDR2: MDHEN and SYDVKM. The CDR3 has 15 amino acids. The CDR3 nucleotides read TGTGCCAGCAGTGGTCTGACAGGGGTCGGGACTGAAGCTTTCTTT. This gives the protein CASSGLTGVGTEAFF. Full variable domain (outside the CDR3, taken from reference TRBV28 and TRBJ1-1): DVKVTQSSRYLVKRTGEKVFLECVQDMDHENMFWYRQDPGLGLRLIYFSYDVKMKEKGDIPEGYSVSREKKERFSLILESASTNQTSMYLCASSGLTGVGTEAFFGQGTRLTVV.

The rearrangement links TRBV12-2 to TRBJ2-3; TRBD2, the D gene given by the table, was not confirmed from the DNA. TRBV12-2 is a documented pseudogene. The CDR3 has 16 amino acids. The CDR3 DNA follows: TGTGCAAGTCGCTTGACTAGCGGGAGGAGCACAGATACGCAGTATTTT. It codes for CASRLTSGRSTDTQYF.

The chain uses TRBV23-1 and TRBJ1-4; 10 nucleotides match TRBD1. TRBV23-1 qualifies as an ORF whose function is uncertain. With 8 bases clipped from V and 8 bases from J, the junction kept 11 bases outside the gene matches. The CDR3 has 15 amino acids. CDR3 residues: CASGDRGALMEKLFF. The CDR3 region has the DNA TGCGCCAGCGGGGACAGGGGCGCGCTTATGGAAAAACTGTTTTTT.

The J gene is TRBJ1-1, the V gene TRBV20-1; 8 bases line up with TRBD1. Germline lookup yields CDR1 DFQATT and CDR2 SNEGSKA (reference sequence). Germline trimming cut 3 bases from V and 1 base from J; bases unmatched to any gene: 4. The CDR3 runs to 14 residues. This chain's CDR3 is CSASWTGRNTEAFF. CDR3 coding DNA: TGCAGTGCTAGTTGGACAGGGAGGAACACTGAAGCTTTCTTT.

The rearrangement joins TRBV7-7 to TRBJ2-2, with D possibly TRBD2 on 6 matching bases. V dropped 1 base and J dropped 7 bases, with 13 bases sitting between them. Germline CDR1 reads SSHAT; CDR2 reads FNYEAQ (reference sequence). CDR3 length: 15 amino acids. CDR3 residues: CASSLGGGPNGELFF. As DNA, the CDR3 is TGTGCCAGCAGCTTAGGCGGAGGGCCGAACGGGGAGCTGTTTTTT.

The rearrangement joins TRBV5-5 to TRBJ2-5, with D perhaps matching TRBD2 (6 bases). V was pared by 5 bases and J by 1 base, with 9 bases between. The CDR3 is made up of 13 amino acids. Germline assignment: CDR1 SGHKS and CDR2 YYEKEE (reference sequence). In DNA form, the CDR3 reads TGTGCCAGCAGTTATAGCGGCCAAGAGACCCAGTACTTC. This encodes CASSYSGQETQYF. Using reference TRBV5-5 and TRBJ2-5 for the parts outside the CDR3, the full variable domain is DAGVTQSPTHLIKTRGQQVTLRCSPISGHKSVSWYQQVLGQGPQFIFQYYEKEERGRGNFPDRFSARQFPNYSSELNVNALLLGDSALYLCASSYSGQETQYFGPGTRLLVL.

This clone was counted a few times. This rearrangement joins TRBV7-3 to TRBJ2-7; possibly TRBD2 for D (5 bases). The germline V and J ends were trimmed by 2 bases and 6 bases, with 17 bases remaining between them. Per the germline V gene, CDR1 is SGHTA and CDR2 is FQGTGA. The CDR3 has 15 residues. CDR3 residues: CASSLLPDSATEQYF. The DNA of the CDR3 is TGTGCCAGCAGCTTATTGCCCGATAGCGCTACCGAGCAGTACTTC.